This T cell receptor (beta chain) derives from a study of shared clonotypes between healthy human individuals. The donor population consisted of healthy HIV-negative adults with no recent acute infections or vaccinations. Every contributor of samples was a Caucasian grown-up residing in Nashville, Tennessee. TCRdb keeps only in-frame clones here, not all; method: immunoSEQ multiplex PCR. This repertoire shows 640,000 or so clones, 55% to 75% found once; its top ten account for 1.8%. The CDR3 has 17 residues. From germline, CDR1 is MNHNS and CDR2 SASEGT. V shed 1 base and J shed 0 bases, with 13 bases lying between them.

The sample taken for sequencing was memory CD4+ T cells sorted from blood. The subset here: CD45RA-negative fraction. The rearrangement uses TRBV6-1 and TRBJ1-5; the D is unclear. The sequence was obtained from a woman aged 25 to 39 in good health. CDR3: CASSEDVAGHSNQPQHF. Here the CDR3 DNA reads TGTGCCAGCAGTGAAGACGTTGCAGGTCATAGCAATCAGCCCCAGCATTTT.